This T cell receptor (beta chain) was observed in a study of regulatory T cells in long-lasting Graves disease. Library construction for TCR beta used iRepertoire HTBI primers and Arm-PCR of CDR3 regions. Via MiXCR, TCRdb re-called the multiplex PCR reads, giving one row per CDR3 protein. The sample carries roughly 450,000 distinct CDR3 sequences, less than 25% recorded once. Remarks on this clonotype: What it binds is not known.

Findings and limits, study-wide: TRBV28, TRBJ1-2 and TRBJ2-5 were segments that persistent disease favored.

The CDR3 has 16 amino acids. Trimming pared 0 bases from V and 2 bases from J, leaving 11 bases between. The germline V gene encodes CDR1 SGDLS and CDR2 YYNGEE. The time point here: persistent/refractory GD, antithyroid drugs over 5 years with positive TRAb. PBMC RNA was the source of the TCR library. The material sequenced was peripheral blood mononuclear cells (PBMCs), taken when the disease was refractory, from a patient treated with antithyroid drugs. The chain recombines TRBV9 with TRBJ2-2; D not certain. The sequence was obtained from a female donor with Graves disease. CDR3 sequence: CASSVGGELNTGELFF. The CDR3 DNA is TGTGCCAGCAGCGTAGGTGGGGAACTCAACACCGGGGAGCTGTTTTTT.